This T cell receptor (beta chain) was obtained from a study of shared clonotypes between healthy human individuals. Regarding the study as a whole: The four-donor shared clonotypes exceeded non-shared clonotypes in generation probability, with non-shared ones scoring lower.

On this clone: What it binds is not known.

Deletions cut 5 bases from V and 2 bases from J, with 13 bases between. This CDR3 region has 14 residues. CDR1 SGHRS and CDR2 YFSETQ come from the germline V gene. In the CD4+ fraction, cells were divided into CD45RA+ naive and CD45RA-negative memory subsets. TCRdb's table, derived via immunoSEQ multiplex PCR, lists solely in-frame clones and lacks some. In the table there are about 700,000 clones, 74% of which are singletons. The sequence was obtained from a woman aged 25-40 years in good health. Sequencing was done on a sample of memory CD4+ T cells sorted from blood. Specified subset: CD45RA-negative fraction. This chain joins TRBV5-1 and TRBJ2-5; D is undetermined. The CDR3 region has the DNA TGCGCCAGCAGACTCGGCGGCCAACAAGAGACCCAGTACTTC. The encoded protein is CASRLGGQQETQYF.